Below, 10 T cell receptor beta chains from the same sample are listed, as sequenced in a study of cytomegalovirus exposure and HLA in healthy donors. The PCR was carried out with 60 Vbeta primers and 13 Jbeta primers. Generated by immunoSEQ multiplex PCR, the TCRdb table keeps only in-frame clones and is missing some. Seen here are 90,000 to 130,000 clones, approximately 79% observed once, and the top ten hold approximately 5.6%. Sequencing input: PBMCs. Source of these receptors: a man aged 30-40 years in good health and CMV-seropositive.

V is TRBV5-5 and J is TRBJ2-3, with D possibly being TRBD1 (6 bases). The V and J ends lost 5 bases and 2 bases respectively, with 15 bases between them. CDR1 is SGHKS, CDR2 YYEKEE, per germline (reference sequence). The CDR3 has 15 residues. Here the CDR3 reads CASRGMQGNTDTQYF. CDR3 DNA: TGTGCCAGCAGAGGTATGCAGGGGAACACAGATACGCAGTATTTT.

The V call is TRBV5-1, the J call TRBJ2-5; 12 nucleotides align to TRBD1. The length of the CDR3 is 16 residues. The J segment lost 4 bases and the V segment lost 1 base, leaving 5 bases of the junction unmatched. Germline lookup yields CDR1 SGHRS and CDR2 YFSETQ. The CDR3 coding sequence is TGCGCCAGCAGCTTGATGGGACAGGGGGCCGGAGAGACCCAGTACTTC. It yields the protein CASSLMGQGAGETQYF.

CDR3 protein: CASSFIAGNTIYF. The CDR3, as DNA: TGTGCCAGCAGTTTTATAGCTGGAAACACCATATATTTT. This sequence joins TRBV6-6 and TRBJ1-3; D ambiguous. Germline CDR1 is MNHNY and CDR2 is SVGAGI (reference sequence). The CDR3 is 13 residues long. V was trimmed by 4 bases and J by 2 bases, leaving 6 bases between them.

The rearrangement links TRBV25-1 to TRBJ2-2; 13 nucleotides match TRBD2. The CDR3 spans 18 residues. V shed 7 bases, J shed 0 bases, and the junction held 8 bases outside the gene matches. Germline V lookup: CDR1 MGHDK, CDR2 SYGVNS. The CDR3 protein is CASKLLAGGPANTGELFF. The CDR3 DNA sequence: TGTGCCAGCAAATTACTAGCGGGGGGGCCTGCGAACACCGGGGAGCTGTTTTTT. The variable domain in full, with the rest retrieved from reference TRBV25-1 and TRBJ2-2, is EADIYQTPRYLVIGTGKKITLECSQTMGHDKMYWYQQDPGMELHLIHYSYGVNSTEKGDLSSESTVSRIRTEHFPLTLESARPSHTSQYLCASKLLAGGPANTGELFFGEGSRLTVL.

This clone was observed a handful of times. The gene calls are TRBV4-2 and TRBJ1-2, with TRBD1 matching over 12 bases. Germline trimming cut 4 bases from V and 7 bases from J; bases unmatched to any gene: 10. Germline CDR1 reads LGHNA; CDR2 reads YNFKEQ. The CDR3 sequence is 16 residues long. The CDR3 sequence is CASSPGQGAASVGYTF. CDR3 sequence (DNA): TGTGCCAGCAGCCCGGGACAGGGGGCCGCTTCGGTTGGCTACACCTTC.

J is TRBJ2-3 and V is TRBV10-3; a possible D gene is TRBD1 (5 bases). Between the trimmed V and J ends, which lost 3 bases and 4 bases, there was a span of 11 bases. In germline, CDR1 is ENHRY, CDR2 SYGVKD. The CDR3 has 14 residues. The CDR3: CAISDRGGADTQYF. The CDR3 DNA reads TGTGCCATCAGTGATAGGGGCGGCGCAGATACGCAGTATTTT.

The genes are TRBV7-3 and TRBJ2-1, with TRBD2 matching 7 bases. The CDR3 sequence is 15 residues long. CDR1 and CDR2 from the germline V gene are SGHTA and FQGTGA. Trimming took 1 base from V and 2 from J; bases not matched to a gene: 2. CDR3 loop: CASSLSGGPYNEQFF. The CDR3 DNA reads as TGTGCCAGCAGCTTAAGCGGGGGACCCTACAATGAGCAGTTCTTC.

The chain carries TRBV9 and TRBJ2-3; 10 nucleotides line up with TRBD1. Germline V CDR1 and CDR2: SGDLS, YYNGEE. Trimming at V came to 0 bases and at J to 4 bases, leaving 8 bases not matched to a gene. This CDR3 is built from 17 residues. CDR3 bases: TGTGCCAGCAGCGTAGTGGTGGAGACAGGGGGCTCAGATACGCAGTATTTT. This codes for CASSVVVETGGSDTQYF.

By sample fraction, this clone is medium-sized. V is TRBV6-4 and J is TRBJ2-6; D might be TRBD2 (6 bases). Germline values: CDR1 MRHNA, CDR2 SNTAGT. V shed 3 bases and J shed 0 bases, with 6 bases lying between them. This CDR3 has 15 amino acids. The CDR3 loop reads CASSDSGSGANVLTF. The DNA of the CDR3 is TGTGCCAGCAGTGATAGCGGCTCTGGGGCCAACGTCCTGACTTTC.

The chain has TRBV9 and TRBJ2-2; D uncertain. The V gene's germline CDR1 is SGDLS and CDR2 YYNGEE. Trimming removed 1 base at V and 5 bases at J, with 3 bases between. The length of the CDR3 is 12 residues. The DNA for the CDR3 is TGTGCCAGCAGCGTAATAACCGGGGAGCTGTTTTTT. This translates into CASSVITGELFF.